Each of the 8 T cell receptor beta chains below was sequenced from the same sample in a study of graft-versus-host responses after intestinal transplantation. The assay was immunoSEQ multiplex PCR, and TCRdb's table has in-frame clones only and misses some. The repertoire holds around 6,000 clones, with 33% as singletons. Plating of around 200,000 CFSE-labeled responder cells was done together with around 200,000 irradiated, violet-dye-labeled stimulator cells. Sequenced material: alloreactive CD8+ T cells from a mixed lymphocyte reaction culture, taken before intestinal transplant. Subset described: CFSE-low proliferating T cells sorted from roughly six-day pre-transplant mixed lymphocyte reaction (GvH or HvG direction). These receptors were collected from a human patient who received an intestinal transplant.

Relative to its sample, this clone is medium-sized. The V call is TRBV11-2, the J call TRBJ2-1, with TRBD2 identical over 9 bases. The length of the CDR3 is 16 residues. CDR1 is SGHAT, CDR2 FQNNGV, per germline. V was pared by 1 base and J by 8 bases, with 9 bases of the junction left unmatched. As DNA, the CDR3 is TGTGCCAGCAGCTTAGGTCGAGCGGGGGGTGTGGATGAGCAGTTCTTC. Its protein product is CASSLGRAGGVDEQFF.

This clone occurred a few times. V gene TRBV7-8 combines with J gene TRBJ2-7; D is possibly TRBD1 (6 bases). The CDR3 sequence is 14 residues long. V shed 4 bases and J shed 4 bases, with 14 bases lying between them. Germline assignment: CDR1 SGHVS and CDR2 FQNEAQ. CDR3 sequence: CASSSSTGLYEQYF. CDR3 coding DNA: TGTGCCAGCAGCTCGAGCACAGGGTTGTACGAGCAGTACTTC.

Within the sample, this clone is medium-sized. The chain employs TRBV4-1 and TRBJ2-1; a possible D gene is TRBD2 (6 bases). From germline, CDR1 is MGHRA and CDR2 YSYEKL. V was cut by 4 bases and J by 3 bases, with 7 bases left in between. The CDR3 consists of 13 residues. CDR3 region: CASSRSGYNEQFF. The CDR3 DNA reads TGCGCCAGCAGCCGTAGCGGCTACAATGAGCAGTTCTTC.

The genes are TRBV5-1 and TRBJ1-1; D is perhaps TRBD1 (5 bases). Trimming shortened V by 0 bases and J by 5 bases, and 17 bases separated the two germline ends. From germline, CDR1 is SGHRS and CDR2 YFSETQ. This CDR3 is built from 16 residues. CDR3 in DNA: TGCGCCAGCAGCTTGGGGATAGGGCAGGGTGGGACTGAAGCTTTCTTT. This translates into CASSLGIGQGGTEAFF.

This chain links TRBV7-2 with TRBJ2-7, with 8 positions matching TRBD2. CDR1 and CDR2 from the germline V gene are SGHTA and FQGNSA. With 3 bases clipped from V and 4 bases from J, the junction kept 2 bases outside the gene matches. The CDR3 runs 13 residues. DNA of the CDR3: TGTGCCAGCAGCTTCGGGGGGGGGTACGAGCAGTACTTC. Its translation is CASSFGGGYEQYF. The complete variable domain, with remaining parts taken from reference TRBV7-2 and TRBJ2-7, reads GAGVSQSPSNKVTEKGKDVELRCDPISGHTALYWYRQSLGQGLEFLIYFQGNSAPDKSGLPSDRFSAERTGGSVSTLTIQRTQQEDSAVYLCASSFGGGYEQYFGPGTRLTVT.

In its sample, this clone ranks as medium-sized (0.01 to 0.1%). This sequence joins TRBV6-5 and TRBJ1-1; perhaps TRBD1 as D (5 bases). The germline gives CDR1 MNHEY, CDR2 SVGAGI. V was pared by 0 bases and J by 4 bases, with 12 bases between. The CDR3 has 15 residues. The CDR3 sequence: CASSYSRGLGTEAFF. In DNA form, the CDR3 reads TGTGCCAGCAGTTACTCTAGGGGTTTAGGCACTGAAGCTTTCTTT.

The V call is TRBV5-4, the J call TRBJ2-7, with a tentative D call TRBD1 (5 bases). The CDR3 has 16 residues. Germline V gives CDR1 SGHNT, CDR2 YYREEE (reference sequence). The germline V and J ends were trimmed by 1 base and 0 bases, with 14 bases remaining between them. Here the CDR3 DNA reads TGTGCCAGCAGCTTGCCAGGGCCCGACTTCTCCTACGAGCAGTACTTC. This sequence encodes CASSLPGPDFSYEQYF.

In DNA form, the CDR3 reads TGCGCCAGCAGCTTGGACAGGGGAGAGACCCAGTACTTC. As protein: CASSLDRGETQYF. The genes are TRBV5-1 and TRBJ2-5, with 7 bases fitting TRBD1. The CDR3 loop spans 13 amino acids. CDR1 SGHRS and CDR2 YFSETQ come from the germline V gene. The V and J ends lost 0 bases and 4 bases, in that order; junction bases with no gene match: 0. The entire variable domain, with the rest obtained from reference TRBV5-1 and TRBJ2-5, is as follows: KAGVTQTPRYLIKTRGQQVTLSCSPISGHRSVSWYQQTPGQGLQFLFEYFSETQRNKGNFPGRFSGRQFSNSRSEMNVSTLELGDSALYLCASSLDRGETQYFGPGTRLLVL.